This T cell receptor beta chain was identified during a study of shared clonotypes between healthy human individuals. Comment on this clone: The target antigen is unknown.

Naive CD8 cells, CD45RO-negative and positively selected for CCR7, excluded terminally differentiated effector memory CD45RA+ cells. Donors, without exception, were Caucasian adults residing in Nashville, Tennessee. From germline, CDR1 is LNHNV and CDR2 YYDKDF (reference sequence). This CDR3 spans 14 amino acids. Losses at the gene ends were 5 bases for V and 4 bases for J; bases not matched to a gene: 3. Study-level points and caveats: Roughly 5% was the fraction of naive CD4 clonotypes found shared across four donors. Sample collection involved blood only; tissue repertoires are likely different. Sequencing depth was expected to affect clonotype sharing among donors.

The protocol was immunoSEQ multiplex PCR, while the TCRdb copy is restricted to in-frame clones and leaves out a portion. The sample lists 1.5 million to 2.5 million clones, 85% to 95% occurring once. The TCR sequence derives from a man younger than 35 in good health. The chain couples TRBV15 to TRBJ1-5; 9 bases match TRBD1. Sequenced sample: naive CD8+ T cells sorted from blood. CDR3 in DNA: TGTGCCACCAGCCCGGGGACAGGGAATCAGCCCCAGCATTTT. It codes for CATSPGTGNQPQHF. Drawing the rest from reference TRBV15 and TRBJ1-5, the complete variable domain is DAMVIQNPRYQVTQFGKPVTLSCSQTLNHNVMYWYQQKSSQAPKLLFHYYDKDFNNEADTPDNFQSRRPNTSFCFLDIRSPGLGDTAMYLCATSPGTGNQPQHFGDGTRLSIL.